A selection of T cell receptor beta chains follows, all from one sample in a study of cytomegalovirus exposure and HLA in healthy donors. Assay: immunoSEQ multiplex PCR; the TCRdb copy retains only in-frame clones and omits some. The sample carries about 120,000 clones, over 75% recorded once. The specimen was PBMCs. Receptors were obtained from a woman between 18 and 30 years old in good health and CMV-seronegative. Both conserved end residues are part of each CDR3. Fields, in order: clone size, V gene, D gene, J gene, CDR3 DNA, CDR3 protein. The D gene is left open where the match is weak. The size field is filled for only some rows; it gives once, few, many or a size class.

>NA|TRBV18|TRBD1|TRBJ1-4
TGTGCCAGCTCACCGGGACAGGGGGGCAAGAATGAAAAACTGTTTTTT
CASSPGQGGKNEKLFF
>NA|TRBV10-3|TRBD1|TRBJ1-1
TGTGCCATCAGGGGAACCGGGACAGGGTCTACTGAAGCTTTCTTT
CAIRGTGTGSTEAFF
>NA|TRBV5-4|NA|TRBJ2-7
TGTGCCAGCAGCATAGGGGGGGGCCCCTACGAGCAGTACTTC
CASSIGGGPYEQYF
>few|TRBV5-4|NA|TRBJ1-3
TGTGCCAGCAGCTTGGACAGCGGCCTCTCTGGAAACACCATATATTTT
CASSLDSGLSGNTIYF
>few|TRBV6-5|TRBD1|TRBJ1-2
TGTGCCAGCACCCAGACAGGGGCAGCTAACTATGGCTACACCTTC
CASTQTGAANYGYTF
>NA|TRBV6-4|NA|TRBJ2-3
TGTGCCAGCAGTGACACCGGGGGGCGATCAGATACGCAGTATTTT
CASSDTGGRSDTQYF
>NA|TRBV10-3|NA|TRBJ1-2
TGTGCCATCAGTGAGTACGTCGTGGAGCGGGAGTATGGCTACACCTTC
CAISEYVVEREYGYTF
>NA|TRBV7-2|NA|TRBJ2-6
TGTGCCAGCAGTTCGGAGTCTGGGGCCAACGTCCTGACTTTC
CASSSESGANVLTF
>NA|TRBV9|NA|TRBJ2-5
TGTGCCAGCAGCGAGGGAGCGGAAGGTTGGGAGACCCAGTACTTC
CASSEGAEGWETQYF
>NA|TRBV27|NA|TRBJ2-5
TGTGCCAGCAGTACAGGCGAGACCCAGTACTTC
CASSTGETQYF
>NA|TRBV6-5|TRBD1|TRBJ1-1
TGTGCCAGCAGTCGACAGGGTACGGGCACTGAAGCTTTCTTT
CASSRQGTGTEAFF
>NA|TRBV15|NA|TRBJ1-4
TGTGCCACCAGCAGAGACAGGGTGATTGAAAAACTGTTTTTT
CATSRDRVIEKLFF
>NA|TRBV7-9|TRBD2|TRBJ2-5
TGTGCCAGCAGCTCCGCTAGCGGGAGGGCAGCTTGGGAGACCCAGTACTTC
CASSSASGRAAWETQYF
>NA|TRBV27|TRBD1|TRBJ1-3
TGTGCCAGCCGGGACAGTGCGTCTGGAAACACCATATATTTT
CASRDSASGNTIYF
>few|TRBV9|TRBD1|TRBJ2-2
TGTGCCAGCAGCCCCCGCCCAGGGACAGTCAGAGCCGGGGAGCTGTTTTTT
CASSPRPGTVRAGELFF
>NA|TRBV27|NA|TRBJ1-6
TGTGGGACGGGACACCATAATTCACCCCTCCACTTT
CGTGHHNSPLHF
>NA|TRBV5-1|NA|TRBJ2-3
TGCGCCAGCAGCTCCGGAGAAACAGGGTCTGGAGATACGCAGTATTTT
CASSSGETGSGDTQYF
>NA|TRBV15|TRBD1|TRBJ2-2
TGTGCCACCCGACCTCAGGGGGCGCGTGACGGGGAGCTGTTTTTT
CATRPQGARDGELFF
>NA|TRBV9|TRBD2|TRBJ2-3
TGTGCCAGCAGCCCTCGGGGGGCGGGAGGGACAGATACGCAGTATTTT
CASSPRGAGGTDTQYF
>NA|TRBV9|NA|TRBJ1-1
TGTGCCAGCAGCGTAGGCAGGGCCAACACTGAAGCTTTCTTT
CASSVGRANTEAFF
>NA|TRBV7-9|TRBD2|TRBJ2-6
TGTGCCAGCAGCCTTAGGACTAGCAAGGCCGGGGCCAACGTCCTGACTTTC
CASSLRTSKAGANVLTF
>once|TRBV6-5|NA|TRBJ2-3
TGTGCCAGCAGTTCGAGCCCAGACGGACAAGATACGCAGTATTTT
CASSSSPDGQDTQYF
>few|TRBV5-4|TRBD2|TRBJ2-3
TGTGCCAGCAGTCTGACTAGCCCCCCAGATACGCAGTATTTT
CASSLTSPPDTQYF
>NA|TRBV5-4|NA|TRBJ2-2
TGTGCCAGCAGCTTCTCAGCCGGGGAGCTGTTTTTT
CASSFSAGELFF
>NA|TRBV19|TRBD1|TRBJ1-2
TGTGCCAGTAGTATTGGACAGGGGGCGAACTATGGCTACACCTTC
CASSIGQGANYGYTF
>NA|TRBV13|NA|TRBJ2-7
TGTGCCAGCAGCCTTTCCCCCGCGGGACTTTCCTACGAGCAGTACTTC
CASSLSPAGLSYEQYF
>NA|TRBV25-1|TRBD1|TRBJ1-2
TGTGCCAGCAGGAGGCAGGGGGGAGGCTACACCTTC
CASRRQGGGYTF